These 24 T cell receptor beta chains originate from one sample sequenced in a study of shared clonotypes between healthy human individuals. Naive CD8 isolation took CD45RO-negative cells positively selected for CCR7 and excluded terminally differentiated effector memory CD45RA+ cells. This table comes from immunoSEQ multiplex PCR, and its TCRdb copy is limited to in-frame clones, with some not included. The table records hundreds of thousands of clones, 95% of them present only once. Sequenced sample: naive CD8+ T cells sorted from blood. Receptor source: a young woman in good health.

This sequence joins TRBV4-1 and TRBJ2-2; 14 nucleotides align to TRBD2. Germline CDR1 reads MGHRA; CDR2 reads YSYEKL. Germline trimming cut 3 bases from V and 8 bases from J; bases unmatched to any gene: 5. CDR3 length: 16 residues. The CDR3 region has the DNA TGCGCCAGCAGCCACCGGGGGACTAGCGGGAGTGGGGAGCTGTTTTTT. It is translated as CASSHRGTSGSGELFF.

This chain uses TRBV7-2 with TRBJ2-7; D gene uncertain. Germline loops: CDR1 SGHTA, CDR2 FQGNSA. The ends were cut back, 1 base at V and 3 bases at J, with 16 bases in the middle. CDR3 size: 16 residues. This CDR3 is CASSLGSGKENYEQYF. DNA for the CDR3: TGTGCCAGCAGCTTAGGGTCAGGAAAGGAGAACTACGAGCAGTACTTC.

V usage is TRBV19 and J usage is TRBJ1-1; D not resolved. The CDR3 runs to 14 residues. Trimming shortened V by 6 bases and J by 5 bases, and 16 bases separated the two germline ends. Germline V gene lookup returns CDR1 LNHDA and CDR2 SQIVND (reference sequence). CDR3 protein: CASSTPRWGTEAFF. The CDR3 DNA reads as TGTGCCAGTAGCACCCCGCGGTGGGGAACTGAAGCTTTCTTT.

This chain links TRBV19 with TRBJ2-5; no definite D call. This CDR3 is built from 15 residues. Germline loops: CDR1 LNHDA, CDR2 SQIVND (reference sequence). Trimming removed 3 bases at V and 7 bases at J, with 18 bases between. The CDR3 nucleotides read TGTGCCAGTAGTATGTGGTATAGGGATGATACGACCCAGTACTTC. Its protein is CASSMWYRDDTTQYF.

This chain's CDR3 is CASSRQGARTEAFF. Written as DNA, the CDR3 is TGCGCCAGCAGCAGACAGGGGGCGCGAACTGAAGCTTTCTTT. The chain carries TRBV5-1 and TRBJ1-1; TRBD1 matches at 10 bases. Trimming took 4 bases from V and 5 from J; bases not matched to a gene: 5. The germline V gene has CDR1 SGHRS and CDR2 YFSETQ. This CDR3 is 14 amino acids long.

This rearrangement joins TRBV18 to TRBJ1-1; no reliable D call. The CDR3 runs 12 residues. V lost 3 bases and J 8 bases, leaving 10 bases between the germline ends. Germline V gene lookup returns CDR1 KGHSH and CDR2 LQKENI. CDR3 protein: CASSPDQAEAFF. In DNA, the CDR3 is TGTGCCAGCTCACCTGACCAGGCAGAAGCTTTCTTT.

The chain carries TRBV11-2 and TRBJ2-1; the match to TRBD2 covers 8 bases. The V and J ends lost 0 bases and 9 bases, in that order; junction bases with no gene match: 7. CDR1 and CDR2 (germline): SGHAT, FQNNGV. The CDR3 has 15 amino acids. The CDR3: CASSLDYGRAFEQFF. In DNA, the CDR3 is TGTGCCAGCAGCTTAGATTACGGGAGGGCCTTTGAGCAGTTCTTC.

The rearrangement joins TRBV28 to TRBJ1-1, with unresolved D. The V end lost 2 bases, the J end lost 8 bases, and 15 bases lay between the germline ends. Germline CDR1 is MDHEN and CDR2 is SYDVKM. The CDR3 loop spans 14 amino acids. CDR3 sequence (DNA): TGTGCCAGCAGTTTAATTTTCACAGACGCCGAAGCTTTCTTT. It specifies CASSLIFTDAEAFF.

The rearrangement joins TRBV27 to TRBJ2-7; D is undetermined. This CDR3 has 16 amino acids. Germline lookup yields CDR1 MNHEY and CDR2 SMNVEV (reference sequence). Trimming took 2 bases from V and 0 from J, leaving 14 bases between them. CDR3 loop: CASSLTAHMISYEQYF. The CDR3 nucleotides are TGTGCCAGCAGTTTAACCGCTCACATGATCTCCTACGAGCAGTACTTC.

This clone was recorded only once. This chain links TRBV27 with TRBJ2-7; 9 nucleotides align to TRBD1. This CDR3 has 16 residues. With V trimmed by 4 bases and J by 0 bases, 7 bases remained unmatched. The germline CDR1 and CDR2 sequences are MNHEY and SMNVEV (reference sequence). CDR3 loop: CASSSDRDRVSYEQYF. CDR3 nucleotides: TGTGCCAGCAGTTCCGACCGGGACAGGGTCTCCTACGAGCAGTACTTC.

The CDR3 loop is CASSFGGFSYNEQFF. In nucleotides, the CDR3 is TGTGCCAGCAGCTTCGGGGGTTTCTCCTACAATGAGCAGTTCTTC. This chain links TRBV5-6 with TRBJ2-1, with D perhaps TRBD2 (6 bases). The germline V gene has CDR1 SGHDT and CDR2 YYEEEE. This CDR3 comprises 15 residues. V was shortened by 2 bases and J by 0 bases, with 9 bases between the two germline ends. The full variable domain, completed using reference TRBV5-6 and TRBJ2-1, is DAGVTQSPTHLIKTRGQQVTLRCSPKSGHDTVSWYQQALGQGPQFIFQYYEEEERQRGNFPDRFSGHQFPNYSSELNVNALLLGDSALYLCASSFGGFSYNEQFFGPGTRLTVL.

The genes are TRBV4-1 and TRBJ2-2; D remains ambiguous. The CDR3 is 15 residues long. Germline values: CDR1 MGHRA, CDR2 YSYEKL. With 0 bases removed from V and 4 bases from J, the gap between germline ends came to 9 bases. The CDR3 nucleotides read TGCGCCAGCAGCCAAGACCGAAGAAGCACCGGGGAGCTGTTTTTT. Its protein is CASSQDRRSTGELFF.

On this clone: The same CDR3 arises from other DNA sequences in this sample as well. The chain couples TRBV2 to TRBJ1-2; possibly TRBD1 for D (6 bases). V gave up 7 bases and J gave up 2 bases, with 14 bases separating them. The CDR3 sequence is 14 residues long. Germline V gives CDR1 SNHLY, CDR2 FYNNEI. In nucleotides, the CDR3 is TGTGCCAGCACCCCCGGGGGGGGCAACTATGGCTACACCTTC. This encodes CASTPGGGNYGYTF.

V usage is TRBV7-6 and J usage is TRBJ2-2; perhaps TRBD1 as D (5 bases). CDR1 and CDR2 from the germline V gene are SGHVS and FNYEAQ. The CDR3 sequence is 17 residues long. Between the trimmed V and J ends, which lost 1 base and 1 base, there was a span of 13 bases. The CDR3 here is CASSLGLTDLNTGELFF. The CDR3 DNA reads TGTGCCAGCAGCTTAGGGTTGACAGACCTGAACACCGGGGAGCTGTTTTTT.

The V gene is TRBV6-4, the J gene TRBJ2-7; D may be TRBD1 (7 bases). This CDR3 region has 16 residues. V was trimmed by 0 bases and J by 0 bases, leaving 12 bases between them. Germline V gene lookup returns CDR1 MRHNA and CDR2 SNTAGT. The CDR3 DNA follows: TGTGCCAGCAGTGACTCGAAGGAGGGGGCCTCCTACGAGCAGTACTTC. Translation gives CASSDSKEGASYEQYF.

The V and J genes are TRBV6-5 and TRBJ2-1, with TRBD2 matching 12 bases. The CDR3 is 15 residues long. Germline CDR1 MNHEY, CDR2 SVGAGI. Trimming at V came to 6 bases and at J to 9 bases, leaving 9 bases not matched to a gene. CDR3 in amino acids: CASSWTSGMLGEQFF. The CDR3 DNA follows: TGTGCCAGCAGCTGGACTAGCGGGATGCTGGGTGAGCAGTTCTTC.

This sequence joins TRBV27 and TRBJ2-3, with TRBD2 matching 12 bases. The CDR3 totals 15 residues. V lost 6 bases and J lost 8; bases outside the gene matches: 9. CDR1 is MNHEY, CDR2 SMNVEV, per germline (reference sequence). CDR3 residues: CASRSGLAGRGTQYF. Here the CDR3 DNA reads TGTGCCAGCAGGTCCGGACTAGCGGGACGGGGTACGCAGTATTTT.

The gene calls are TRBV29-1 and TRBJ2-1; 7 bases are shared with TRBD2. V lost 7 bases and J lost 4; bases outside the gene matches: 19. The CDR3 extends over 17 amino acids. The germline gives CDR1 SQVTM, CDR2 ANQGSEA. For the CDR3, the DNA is TGCAGCGCCAGAGGGGAGGGACCGCTAACTATTTACAATGAGCAGTTCTTC. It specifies CSARGEGPLTIYNEQFF.

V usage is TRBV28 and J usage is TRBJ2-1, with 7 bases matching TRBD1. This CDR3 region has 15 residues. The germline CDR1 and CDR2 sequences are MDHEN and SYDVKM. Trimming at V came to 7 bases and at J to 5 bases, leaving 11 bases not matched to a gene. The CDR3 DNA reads TGTGCCAGCAAAAGGACAGGCGACCCCCACAATGAGCAGTTCTTC. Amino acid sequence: CASKRTGDPHNEQFF.

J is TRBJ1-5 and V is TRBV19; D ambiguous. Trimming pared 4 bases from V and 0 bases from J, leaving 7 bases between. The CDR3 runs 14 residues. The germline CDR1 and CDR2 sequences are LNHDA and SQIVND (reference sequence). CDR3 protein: CASSNKSSNQPQHF. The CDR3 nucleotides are TGTGCCAGTAGTAACAAGAGTAGCAATCAGCCCCAGCATTTT.

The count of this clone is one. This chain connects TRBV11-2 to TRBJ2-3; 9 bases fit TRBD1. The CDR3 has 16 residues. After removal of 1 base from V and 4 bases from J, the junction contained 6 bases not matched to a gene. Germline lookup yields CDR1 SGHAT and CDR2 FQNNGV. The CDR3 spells CASSLVLDRGPDTQYF. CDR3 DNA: TGTGCCAGCAGCTTAGTCCTGGACAGGGGACCAGATACGCAGTATTTT. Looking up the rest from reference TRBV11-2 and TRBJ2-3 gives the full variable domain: EAGVAQSPRYKIIEKRQSVAFWCNPISGHATLYWYQQILGQGPKLLIQFQNNGVVDDSQLPKDRFSAERLKGVDSTLKIQPAKLEDSAVYLCASSLVLDRGPDTQYFGPGTRLTVL.

CDR3 sequence: CASSSDRFNQPQHF. CDR3 DNA: TGTGCCAGCAGCAGCGACAGGTTCAATCAGCCCCAGCATTTT. The chain is built from TRBV28 and TRBJ1-5, with a tentative D call TRBD1 (6 bases). This CDR3 contains 14 residues. V shed 6 bases and J shed 3 bases, with 12 bases lying between them. The germline V gene encodes CDR1 MDHEN and CDR2 SYDVKM.

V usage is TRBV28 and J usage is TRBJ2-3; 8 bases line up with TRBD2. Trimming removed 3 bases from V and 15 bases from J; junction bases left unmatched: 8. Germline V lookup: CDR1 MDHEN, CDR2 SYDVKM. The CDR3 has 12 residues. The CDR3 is CASSFDSGSPYF. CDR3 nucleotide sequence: TGTGCCAGCAGTTTTGACAGCGGGAGCCCATATTTT. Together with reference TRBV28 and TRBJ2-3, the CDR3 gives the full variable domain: DVKVTQSSRYLVKRTGEKVFLECVQDMDHENMFWYRQDPGLGLRLIYFSYDVKMKEKGDIPEGYSVSREKKERFSLILESASTNQTSMYLCASSFDSGSPYFGPGTRLTVL.

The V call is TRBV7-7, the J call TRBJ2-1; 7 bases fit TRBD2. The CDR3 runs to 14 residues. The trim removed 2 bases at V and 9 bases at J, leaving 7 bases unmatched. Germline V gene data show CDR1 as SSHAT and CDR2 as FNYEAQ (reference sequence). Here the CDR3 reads CASSLTGSGAEQFF. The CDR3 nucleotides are TGTGCCAGCAGCTTAACCGGGAGCGGGGCTGAGCAGTTCTTC. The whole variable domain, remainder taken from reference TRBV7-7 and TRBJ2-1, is GAGVSQSPRYKVTKRGQDVTLRCDPISSHATLYWYQQALGQGPEFLTYFNYEAQPDKSGLPSDRFSAERPEGSISTLTIQRTEQRDSAMYRCASSLTGSGAEQFFGPGTRLTVL.